This T cell receptor beta chain was identified during a study of cytotoxic CD8 clonotypes in ibrutinib-treated CLL. TCRdb's copy holds only in-frame clones and misses some; the assay was immunoSEQ multiplex PCR. The repertoire holds under 40,000 clones, with about 47% as singletons. Germline-derived CDR1 and CDR2 are SGHVS and FQNEAQ. J gave up 4 bases and V 0 bases, and 12 bases lay outside the gene matches. This CDR3 comprises 18 residues. This specimen consisted of PBMCs, obtained before ibrutinib treatment. This clonotype was obtained from a human donor with chronic lymphocytic leukemia. The chain joins TRBV7-8 to TRBJ1-2, with 9 positions matching TRBD1. This chain's CDR3 is CASSLARDRVGGLYGYTF. CDR3 DNA: TGTGCCAGCAGCTTAGCTAGGGACAGGGTAGGGGGCCTCTATGGCTACACCTTC.